This T cell receptor beta chain was captured by sequencing in a study of T cell responses to AZD1222 COVID-19 vaccine. Across the whole study: Second-dose intervals of approximately 4 or approximately 12 weeks were pooled. Study-wide points: The donor cohort was predominantly white British with a female majority, and clonal diversity may have been underestimated. Only five to seven AZD1222 recipients were seropositive at baseline.

The assay was immunoSEQ multiplex PCR, and TCRdb's table has in-frame clones only and misses some. The sample shows roughly 140,000 clones, roughly 88% of them seen only once. As regards this clone: Its specificity is unknown.

This CDR3 is built from 14 residues. The trim removed 5 bases at V and 10 bases at J, leaving 6 bases unmatched. CDR1 is MDHEN and CDR2 is SYDVKM in the germline V gene. This sequence joins TRBV28 and TRBJ2-1; TRBD2 agrees at 12 bases. The receptor was isolated from an adult in good health. The sample consisted of peripheral blood, taken on day 0 of AZD1222 vaccination. The CDR3 loop is CASSLSLAGGEQFF. As DNA, the CDR3 is TGTGCCAGCAGTCTGTCACTAGCGGGAGGAGAGCAGTTCTTC.